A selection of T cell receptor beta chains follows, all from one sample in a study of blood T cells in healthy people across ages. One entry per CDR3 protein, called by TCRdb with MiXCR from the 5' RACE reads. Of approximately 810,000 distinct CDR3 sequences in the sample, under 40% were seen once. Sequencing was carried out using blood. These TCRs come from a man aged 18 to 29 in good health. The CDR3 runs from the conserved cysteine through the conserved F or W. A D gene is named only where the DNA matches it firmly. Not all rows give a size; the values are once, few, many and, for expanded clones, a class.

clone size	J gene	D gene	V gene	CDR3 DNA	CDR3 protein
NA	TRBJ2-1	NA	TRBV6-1	TGTGCCAGCACCGAAGAGGGACGGCACCAAGAGAAAGGGACCCAGTTCTTC	CASTEEGRHQEKGTQFF
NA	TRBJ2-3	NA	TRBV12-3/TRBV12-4	TGTGCCAGCACCGCGAGGGGGACAAGCACAGATACGCAGTATTTT	CASTARGTSTDTQYF
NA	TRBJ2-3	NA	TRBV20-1	TGCAGTGCTACCCTACGCAGGGGACCCCAGTATTTT	CSATLRRGPQYF
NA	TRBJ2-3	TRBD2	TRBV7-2	TGTGCCAGCAGCTTAGCGCAGGCGGGGGGACGCACAGATACGCAGTATTTT	CASSLAQAGGRTDTQYF
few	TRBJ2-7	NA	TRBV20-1	TGCAGTGCTAGAGCTCGGGGCAGAGATTACGAGCAGTACTTC	CSARARGRDYEQYF
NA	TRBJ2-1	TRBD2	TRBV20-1	TGCAGTGCTAGATCCATGGGGACTAGATCTTACAATGAGCAGTTCTTC	CSARSMGTRSYNEQFF
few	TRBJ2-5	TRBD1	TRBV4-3	TGCGCCAGCAGCCCCAACTCTTGGGGACAGGGGGAATGGGAGACCCAGTACTTC	CASSPNSWGQGEWETQYF
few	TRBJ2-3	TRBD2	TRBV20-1	TGCAGTGTTAGGGAAGCTAGCGGGGGGAGCACAGATACGCAGTATTTT	CSVREASGGSTDTQYF
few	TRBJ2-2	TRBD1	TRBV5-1	TGCGCCAGCAGCTTGGATCCGGGACAGGGCACCGGGGAGCTGTTTTTT	CASSLDPGQGTGELFF
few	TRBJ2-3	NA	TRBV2	TGTGCCAGCAGTACCTTTTTGTCAGATACGCAGTATTTT	CASSTFLSDTQYF
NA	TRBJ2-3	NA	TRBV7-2	TGTGCCAGCAGCTTAAAGGGGTCAGGAGGCACGCAGTATTTT	CASSLKGSGGTQYF
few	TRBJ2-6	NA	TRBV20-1	TGCAGTGCTCCGTTAAACTCTGGGGCCAACGTCCTGACTTTC	CSAPLNSGANVLTF
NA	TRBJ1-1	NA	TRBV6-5	TGTACCAGCAGTTACGAGGCAGGAGCGAACACTGAAGCTTTCTTT	CTSSYEAGANTEAFF
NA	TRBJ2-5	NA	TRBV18	TGTGCCAGCTCACCTACAGTTGAGGAGACCCAGTACTTC	CASSPTVEETQYF
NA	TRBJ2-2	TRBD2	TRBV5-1	TGCGCCAGCAGCTCAGGACTAGCGGTGAACACCGGGGAGCTGTTTTTT	CASSSGLAVNTGELFF
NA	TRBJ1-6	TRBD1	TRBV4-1	TGCGCCAGCAGCCAGCCGGGACAGGCGACCGTCAATTCACCCCTCCACTTT	CASSQPGQATVNSPLHF
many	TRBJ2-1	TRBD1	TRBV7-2	TGTGCCAGCAGCCAAGAGCTGGGACAGGGGTGGGATGAGCAGTTCTTC	CASSQELGQGWDEQFF
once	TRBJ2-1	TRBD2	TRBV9	TGTGCCAGCGCGGGGGGCAGGGATGAGCAGTTCTTC	CASAGGRDEQFF
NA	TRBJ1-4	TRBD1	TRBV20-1	TGCAGTGCTAGAGATCTGGGGACAGGGGTTGAAAAACTGTTTTTT	CSARDLGTGVEKLFF
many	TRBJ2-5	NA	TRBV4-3	TGTGCCAGCAGCCAAGAGGGGGGCCGGGAGACCCAGTACTTC	CASSQEGGRETQYF
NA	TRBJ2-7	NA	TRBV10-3	TGTGCCATCGCAGACGTCCCCTCCTACGAGCAGTACTTC	CAIADVPSYEQYF
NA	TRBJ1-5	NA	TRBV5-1	TGCGCCAGCAGCCCTGGAGTGAGTCAGCCCCAGCATTTT	CASSPGVSQPQHF
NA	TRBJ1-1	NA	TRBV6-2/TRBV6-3	TGTGCCAGCATCGGATCAACAGGTTTTGGAACTGAAGCTTTCTTT	CASIGSTGFGTEAFF
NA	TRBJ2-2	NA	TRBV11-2	TGTGCCAGCAGCCCTCACAACGGGGAGCTGTTTTTT	CASSPHNGELFF
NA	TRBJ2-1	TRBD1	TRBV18	TGTGCCAGCTCACCGCTACAGGGGGCGTCCGGTTATGAGCAGTTCTTC	CASSPLQGASGYEQFF
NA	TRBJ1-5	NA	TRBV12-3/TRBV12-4	TGTGCCAGCAGTTCAGGGGCAGAGTATAGCAATCAGCCCCAGCATTTT	CASSSGAEYSNQPQHF
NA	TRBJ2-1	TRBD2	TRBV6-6	TGTGCCAGCAGCCCCCTAGCGGGGGTCAGCAATGAGCAGTTCTTC	CASSPLAGVSNEQFF
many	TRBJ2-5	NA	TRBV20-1	TGCAGTGCTAGAGATCCGGGCGACGGAGAGACCCAGTACTTC	CSARDPGDGETQYF
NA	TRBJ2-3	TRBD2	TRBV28	TGTGCCAGCAGTTTACTAAGGACTAGCGGGGGCACAGATACGCAGTATTTT	CASSLLRTSGGTDTQYF
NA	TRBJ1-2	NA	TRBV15	TGTGCCACCAGCAGAGATATTCAGGGAGGCGGCTACACCTTC	CATSRDIQGGGYTF
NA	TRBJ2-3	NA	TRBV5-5	TGTGCCAGCAGCTTGGATGCAACCACAGATACGCAGTATTTT	CASSLDATTDTQYF
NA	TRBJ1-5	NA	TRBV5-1	TGCGCCAGCAGCTTGGTTTCAGGAGTCAATCAGCCCCGGCATTTT	CASSLVSGVNQPRHF
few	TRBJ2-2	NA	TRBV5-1	TGCGCCAGCAGCTTGGCTCGGGGGACTGGGGAGCTGTTTTTT	CASSLARGTGELFF
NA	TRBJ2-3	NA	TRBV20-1	TGCAGTGCTAGTAACGCGGCGATTAGCACAGATACGCAGTATTTT	CSASNAAISTDTQYF
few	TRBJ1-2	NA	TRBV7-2	TGTGCCAGCAGCTTAGGTTACAACTATGGCTACACCTTC	CASSLGYNYGYTF
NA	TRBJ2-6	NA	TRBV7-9	TGTGCCAGCAGCTTAGGGTCGGGCTTCTCTGGGGCCAACGTCCTGACTTTC	CASSLGSGFSGANVLTF
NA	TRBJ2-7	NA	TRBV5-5	TGTGCCAGCAGCTCCCAAAGGGTTCGGTCCTACAATGAGCAGTACTTC	CASSSQRVRSYNEQYF
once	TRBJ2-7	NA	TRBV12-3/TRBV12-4	TGTGCCAGCAGGTTAGTGGGGGAGCAGTACTTC	CASRLVGEQYF
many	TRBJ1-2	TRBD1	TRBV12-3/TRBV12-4	TGTGCCAGCAGTTTAGCGGTCCAGGGGGATGGCTACACCTTC	CASSLAVQGDGYTF
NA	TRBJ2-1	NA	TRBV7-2	TGTGCCAGCAGCTTAGAACAGATTTCCTACAATGAGCAGTTCTTC	CASSLEQISYNEQFF